This T cell receptor beta chain was documented in a study of cytomegalovirus exposure and HLA in healthy donors. The CDR3 length is 15 residues. Germline V gene lookup returns CDR1 SGHVS and CDR2 FQNEAQ. Trimming pared 5 bases from V and 4 bases from J, leaving 17 bases between. The study ran its PCR with 60 Vbeta and 13 Jbeta primers. Assay used: immunoSEQ multiplex PCR; TCRdb lists only in-frame clones, some missing. The table includes 150,000 or so clones, about 80% detected once. Study findings and constraints: Links to common viral pathogens appeared, in a later analysis, for several of the most significant clusters. Sequence variants that were highly shared formed a cluster that was likely a sequencing artifact. For most TCR beta V segments, an earlier analysis put the productive rate at about 90% or about 30% of the time. A later analysis reportedly found that, within productive TCRs, an Asian-associated ancestry cluster had fewer N-insertions than the mean observed across the roughly 610 donors.

In regard to this clone: Its specificity is not known.

This receptor was obtained from a woman in her forties in good health and CMV-seronegative. V is TRBV7-8 and J is TRBJ2-5; D ambiguous. Sequencing input: PBMCs. Here the CDR3 DNA reads TGTGCCAGCAGCCCAAAACTAAGGCCGGGAGAGACCCAGTACTTC. Its translation: CASSPKLRPGETQYF.